One sample yielded the 10 T cell receptor beta chains listed below, sequenced in a study of beta chain features in type 1 diabetes. Overall study results and limits: Within each of all four CD4+ subsets, Type 1 diabetes patients had TCRB CDR3s that were moderately but significantly shorter.

Expressed TCRB transcripts were sequenced, since all the RNA that had been isolated was reverse transcribed. Data came from immunoSEQ multiplex PCR; TCRdb stores just in-frame clones and leaves some out. The data hold 500,000 to 650,000 clones, with around 12% observed a single time. For these TCRs, the target antigens are not known. Sequenced sample: naive CD4+ T cells from blood. Receptors originate from a man aged 25-45 years with type 1 diabetes.

This clone was counted a few times. The gene calls are TRBV6-5 and TRBJ1-2; 8 nucleotides match TRBD1. This CDR3 spans 13 amino acids. V was clipped by 5 bases and J by 5 bases; unmatched bases: 4. Germline V gives CDR1 MNHEY, CDR2 SVGAGI. In DNA form, the CDR3 reads TGTGCCAGCAGTACAGGGGGAGAGTATGGCTACACCTTC. It is translated as CASSTGGEYGYTF.

This rearrangement joins TRBV5-4 to TRBJ2-5; D may be TRBD1 (6 bases). The germline gives CDR1 SGHNT, CDR2 YYREEE (reference sequence). The CDR3 is 16 amino acids. V was clipped by 5 bases and J by 0 bases, with 17 bases between them. CDR3 sequence: CASSRNDRTNQETQYF. CDR3 coding DNA: TGTGCCAGCAGTCGCAATGACAGGACGAACCAAGAGACCCAGTACTTC.

V usage is TRBV5-8 and J usage is TRBJ2-1; unclear D gene. CDR3 length equals 11 residues. Germline CDR1 and CDR2: SGHTS and YDEGEE. V lost 1 base to trimming and J lost 10 bases, with 6 bases between them. CDR3 sequence: CASSLMAEQFF. The DNA for the CDR3 is TGTGCCAGCAGCTTGATGGCGGAGCAGTTCTTC.

The chain is built from TRBV7-9 and TRBJ2-5; 8 positions agree with TRBD2. This CDR3 has 14 amino acids. Germline trimming cut 8 bases from V and 5 bases from J; bases unmatched to any gene: 10. CDR1 and CDR2 from the germline V gene are SEHNR and FQNEAQ (reference sequence). The CDR3 is CASSLAGGRETQYF. Here the CDR3 DNA reads TGTGCCAGCTCCCTGGCGGGGGGAAGGGAGACCCAGTACTTC.

This clone was recorded at least ten times. J is TRBJ2-3 and V is TRBV10-3, with D possibly TRBD2 on 6 matching bases. Germline CDR1 is ENHRY and CDR2 is SYGVKD. The ends were cut back, 2 bases at V and 1 base at J, with 10 bases in the middle. The CDR3 is 15 residues long. The CDR3 region is CAISEAGRGTDTQYF. The CDR3 nucleotides read TGTGCCATCAGTGAGGCGGGGCGGGGCACAGATACGCAGTATTTT.

The rearrangement joins TRBV6-5 to TRBJ2-2; D uncertain. V lost 4 bases and J lost 4, with 10 bases in between. The CDR3 is made up of 14 amino acids. Germline-derived CDR1 and CDR2 are MNHEY and SVGAGI. The DNA for the CDR3 is TGTGCCAGCAGTTCATTATTCGGCACCGGGGAGCTGTTTTTT. Amino acids: CASSSLFGTGELFF.

This clone was seen a few times. The chain has TRBV10-3 and TRBJ1-2, with D possibly being TRBD1 (6 bases). The CDR3 sequence is 14 residues long. The germline V gene encodes CDR1 ENHRY and CDR2 SYGVKD. V lost 6 bases and J 5 bases, leaving 16 bases between the germline ends. The CDR3 DNA is TGTGCCATCAGGGAGGGACATCTACAGTATGGCTACACCTTC. Residues: CAIREGHLQYGYTF.

This clone was counted between two and nine times. The rearrangement joins TRBV6-6 to TRBJ2-1, with TRBD1 matching over 9 bases. V lost 11 bases to trimming and J lost 7 bases; unmatched junction nucleotides: 6. The CDR3 runs to 12 residues. The germline V gene encodes CDR1 MNHNY and CDR2 SVGAGI (reference sequence). The CDR3: CAASDRGNEQFF. The DNA of the CDR3 is TGTGCCGCCTCGGACAGGGGTAATGAGCAGTTCTTC.

V and J are TRBV18 and TRBJ1-4, with D hard to call. CDR1 is KGHSH, CDR2 LQKENI, per germline. V lost 3 bases and J lost 5, with 10 bases in between. The CDR3 has 14 amino acids. The CDR3, as DNA: TGTGCCAGCTCACCGGTGGAGTTCAATGAAAAACTGTTTTTT. Translating gives CASSPVEFNEKLFF.

This clone was counted a few times. The J gene is TRBJ1-5, the V gene TRBV16; D remains unclear. Trimming took off 1 base at V and 5 bases at J, with 12 bases between the two ends. The germline gives CDR1 KGHSY, CDR2 FQNENV. This CDR3 region has 15 residues. CDR3: CASSQFRERDQPQHF. The CDR3 coding sequence is TGTGCCAGCAGCCAATTTCGGGAGCGAGATCAGCCCCAGCATTTT.